This section outlines one T cell receptor (beta chain) sequence together with its context. Its matching antigen is unknown. The table came from immunoSEQ multiplex PCR; TCRdb's copy has only in-frame clones and leaves some out. The sample consists of about 12,000 clones, over 60% of them appearing once. V gave up 2 bases and J gave up 3 bases; unmatched junction bases: 9. There are 17 residues in the CDR3. Germline CDR1 and CDR2: MNHNS and SASEGT. This sample is part of a study of graft-versus-host responses after intestinal transplantation. Study as a whole: Following induction with anti-thymocyte globulin, all recipients were given tacrolimus and steroids for 2 to 4 years. Study-level results: Peak circulating GvH clone levels were associated with early post-transplant HvG declines. GvH clones appeared in recipient marrow, some first in ileum or blood.

This sequence originates from a human patient who received an intestinal transplant, so some T cells may come from the graft donor. The V call is TRBV6-1, the J call TRBJ2-2, with 7 bases identical to TRBD2. The sequencing here drew on PBMCs, taken around 500 days after intestinal transplant. This CDR3 reads CASSEIFVGGDTGELFF. CDR3 coding DNA: TGTGCCAGCAGTGAAATCTTTGTGGGAGGGGACACCGGGGAGCTGTTTTTT.